The next 13 T cell receptor beta chains were all read from a single sample in a study of blood T cell repertoires in COVID-19. Using immunoSEQ multiplex PCR, the repertoire was profiled, and TCRdb retains in-frame clones only, with some absent. The table has some 200,000 clones, approximately 90% seen once. Sequencing used peripheral blood. The origin of the receptors is a man older than 75 with acute or convalescent COVID-19.

The chain has TRBV29-1 and TRBJ2-1; TRBD2 matches at 8 bases. Losses at the gene ends were 7 bases for V and 10 bases for J; bases not matched to a gene: 12. Germline CDR1 and CDR2: SQVTM and ANQGSEA. The CDR3 is 13 residues long. The CDR3 DNA reads TGCAGCGGGGCTAACAGCGGGAGCGGCGAGCAGTTCTTC. Its translation: CSGANSGSGEQFF.

J is TRBJ2-1 and V is TRBV6-5; 11 bases match TRBD2. V shed 4 bases, J shed 7 bases, and the junction held 9 bases outside the gene matches. Germline V CDR1 and CDR2: MNHEY, SVGAGI. The CDR3 loop spans 16 amino acids. This chain's CDR3 is CASSSPLAGGLNEQFF. The CDR3 nucleotides are TGTGCCAGCAGTTCGCCGCTAGCGGGAGGTCTAAATGAGCAGTTCTTC.

CDR3 sequence: CASSEQAGGSTDTQYF. The CDR3 bases are TGTGCCAGCAGTGAACAGGCGGGAGGGTCCACAGATACGCAGTATTTT. The chain couples TRBV2 to TRBJ2-3, with TRBD2 identical over 9 bases. J lost 2 bases, V lost 2 bases, and 5 bases had no gene match. The CDR3 spans 16 residues. Germline V gene data show CDR1 as SNHLY and CDR2 as FYNNEI.

The chain couples TRBV19 to TRBJ1-2; 7 positions match TRBD1. Germline CDR1 is LNHDA and CDR2 is SQIVND (reference sequence). The ends lost 6 bases at V and 4 bases at J; junction bases unmatched: 11. There are 15 residues in the CDR3. The CDR3 protein is CASSSSGTAIYGYTF. The CDR3 DNA sequence: TGTGCCAGTAGCTCCTCCGGGACAGCTATCTATGGCTACACCTTC.

The chain links TRBV11-3 to TRBJ1-1; tentative D call: TRBD1 (6 bases). The V gene lost 3 bases and the J gene lost 1 base, with 12 bases spanning the gap. Germline V gives CDR1 SGHNT, CDR2 YENEEA. This CDR3 is 15 amino acids long. CDR3 protein: CASSFYSGANTEAFF. The CDR3 DNA is TGTGCCAGCAGCTTTTATTCAGGGGCGAACACTGAAGCTTTCTTT.

The V gene is TRBV5-4, the J gene TRBJ2-5, with 10 bases that match TRBD1. Germline V lookup: CDR1 SGHNT, CDR2 YYREEE (reference sequence). The V and J ends lost 0 bases and 9 bases, in that order; junction bases with no gene match: 8. The CDR3 is 15 amino acids. CDR3 DNA sequence: TGTGCCAGCAGCTTGGAGCCGGGACAGGGGAAGGCCCAGTACTTC. Translating it yields CASSLEPGQGKAQYF. The full variable domain, rest sourced from reference TRBV5-4 and TRBJ2-5, is ETGVTQSPTHLIKTRGQQVTLRCSSQSGHNTVSWYQQALGQGPQFIFQYYREEENGRGNFPPRFSGLQFPNYSSELNVNALELDDSALYLCASSLEPGQGKAQYFGPGTRLLVL.

This chain links TRBV3-1 (or the pseudogene TRBV3-2) with TRBJ2-1; D might be TRBD1 (5 bases). This CDR3 contains 13 residues. V lost 1 base to trimming and J lost 10 bases, with 11 bases between them. Germline V CDR1 and CDR2: LGHDT, YNNKEL (reference sequence). The CDR3 protein is CASSQGTKGEQFF. The DNA of the CDR3 is TGTGCCAGCAGCCAAGGAACCAAGGGGGAGCAGTTCTTC.

The genes are TRBV28 and TRBJ1-4; a possible D gene is TRBD1 (6 bases). The CDR3 extends over 14 amino acids. Trimming pared 2 bases from V and 4 bases from J, leaving 8 bases between. Germline CDR1 is MDHEN and CDR2 is SYDVKM. DNA for the CDR3: TGTGCCAGCAGTTTAACACAGGGTAATGAAAAACTGTTTTTT. This gives the protein CASSLTQGNEKLFF.

The chain combines TRBV11-2 with TRBJ2-2, with 7 bases identical to TRBD1. The CDR3 extends over 14 amino acids. The germline V gene encodes CDR1 SGHAT and CDR2 FQNNGV. With V trimmed by 5 bases and J by 6 bases, 6 bases remained unmatched. The CDR3 is CASSRQGRSGELFF. The CDR3 bases are TGTGCCAGCAGCCGACAGGGAAGGTCCGGGGAGCTGTTTTTT.

The chain joins TRBV6-5 to TRBJ2-1; TRBD2 aligns across 10 bases. Germline lookup yields CDR1 MNHEY and CDR2 SVGAGI. CDR3 length: 15 residues. Trimming took 6 bases from V and 3 from J; bases not matched to a gene: 5. The CDR3 loop is CASRLAGGLYNEQFF. The DNA for the CDR3 is TGTGCCAGCAGGTTAGCGGGAGGACTCTACAATGAGCAGTTCTTC.

This chain joins TRBV7-6 and TRBJ2-3; 7 bases match TRBD2. The germline CDR1 and CDR2 sequences are SGHVS and FNYEAQ. This CDR3 is built from 14 residues. V lost 4 bases, J lost 3 bases, and 4 bases stayed unmatched. CDR3 in amino acids: CASSSGLGTDTQYF. DNA of the CDR3: TGTGCCAGCAGCTCCGGACTAGGAACAGATACGCAGTATTTT.

This chain joins TRBV29-1 and TRBJ2-1, with no clear D. Germline V CDR1 and CDR2: SQVTM, ANQGSEA. This CDR3 contains 15 residues. V lost 7 bases and J 1 base, leaving 17 bases between the germline ends. The CDR3 nucleotides are TGCAGCGCCCGGGTCCCCCCCGGGTCCTACAATGAGCAGTTCTTC. It specifies CSARVPPGSYNEQFF.

The chain links TRBV5-1 to TRBJ2-2, with 7 bases that match TRBD2. The germline gives CDR1 SGHRS, CDR2 YFSETQ. J gave up 7 bases and V 3 bases, and 6 bases lay outside the gene matches. This CDR3 has 14 amino acids. The CDR3 DNA sequence: TGCGCCAGCAGCTCGGGACTAACAGGCGGGGAGCTGTTTTTT. Its translation is CASSSGLTGGELFF.